This TCR beta chain was observed in a study of regulatory T cells in long-lasting Graves disease. Study-wide results and caveats: Having few samples may have compromised the accuracy. Relative to newly diagnosed Graves' patients, persistent ones had lower TCR diversity.

Trimming shortened V by 0 bases and J by 10 bases, and 7 bases separated the two germline ends. The CDR3 contains 12 residues. This clonotype was seen many times. Antigen specificity is unknown. Stated time point: newly diagnosed GD, antithyroid drugs for less than 3 months. Making the TCR library involved RNA that had been extracted from PBMCs. In this cohort, patients came from an endocrinology department located in Xi'an, China. iRepertoire HTBI primers and Arm-PCR of CDR3 regions built TCR beta libraries. TCRdb processed the multiplex PCR reads anew with MiXCR; each CDR3 protein has one entry. Of 370,000 or so distinct CDR3 sequences listed, roughly 16% are singletons. These data were likewise used in another study, on T cells in Graves' hyperthyroidism and ophthalmopathy. That study reports: Blood also held most thyroid clonotypes expanded beyond 0.001.

The sequencing here drew on peripheral blood mononuclear cells (PBMCs), taken at new diagnosis, from a patient treated with antithyroid drugs. This clonotype originated in a young woman with Graves disease. V gene TRBV12-3 or TRBV12-4 combines with J gene TRBJ2-1, with D tentatively TRBD2 (5 bases). This CDR3 reads CASSLAPSEQFF. The CDR3 nucleotides are TGTGCCAGCAGTTTAGCCCCTAGCGAGCAGTTCTTC.